Below, one T cell receptor beta chain is given with its context. Vbeta (60) and Jbeta (13) primers were used in the PCR. The repertoire was sequenced with immunoSEQ multiplex PCR; TCRdb's copy has only in-frame clones and lacks some. The repertoire holds about 150,000 clones, with nearly 70% as singletons. These data come from a study of cytomegalovirus exposure and HLA in healthy donors. The clonotype originates from a man aged 25-45 years in good health and CMV-seropositive. Material for sequencing was PBMCs.

CDR3 residues: CASSRQNSPLHF. CDR3 sequence (DNA): TGTGCCAGCAGTCGACAGAATTCACCCCTCCACTTT. This rearrangement joins TRBV2 to TRBJ1-6, with D tentatively TRBD1 (5 bases). The CDR3 has 12 amino acids. V lost 5 bases and J lost 7, with 6 bases in between. Germline loops: CDR1 SNHLY, CDR2 FYNNEI.